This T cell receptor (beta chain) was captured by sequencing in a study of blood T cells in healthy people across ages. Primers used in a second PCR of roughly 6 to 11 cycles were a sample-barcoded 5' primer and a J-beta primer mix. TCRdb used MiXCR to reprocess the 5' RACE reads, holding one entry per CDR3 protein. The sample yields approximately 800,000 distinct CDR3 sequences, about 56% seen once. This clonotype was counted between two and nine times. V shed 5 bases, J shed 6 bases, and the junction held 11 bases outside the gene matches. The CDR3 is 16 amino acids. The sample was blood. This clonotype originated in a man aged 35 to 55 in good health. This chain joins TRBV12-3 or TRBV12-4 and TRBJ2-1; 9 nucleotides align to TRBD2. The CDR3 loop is CASSPWTSEMLNEQFF. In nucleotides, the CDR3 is TGTGCCAGCAGTCCCTGGACTAGCGAGATGCTCAATGAGCAGTTCTTC.